This T cell receptor (beta chain) was captured by sequencing in a study of shared clonotypes between healthy human individuals. Cells designated naive CD8 were CD45RO-negative and were positively selected for CCR7, with terminally differentiated effector memory CD45RA+ cells excluded. Clones were sequenced by immunoSEQ multiplex PCR, and TCRdb holds only the in-frame ones, with some missing. The sample includes around 650,000 clones, 95% to 97% of them seen just once. This CDR3 spans 12 amino acids. Germline CDR1 MDHEN, CDR2 SYDVKM. The germline V and J ends were trimmed by 6 bases and 6 bases, with 12 bases remaining between them.

The J gene is TRBJ2-7, the V gene TRBV28; D may be TRBD1 or TRBD2 (5 bases each). The sequenced sample consisted of naive CD8+ T cells sorted from blood. The clonotype originates from a woman aged 25-40 years in good health. CDR3 sequence: CASSGTESEQYF. DNA of the CDR3: TGTGCCAGCAGCGGGACCGAATCCGAGCAGTACTTC.